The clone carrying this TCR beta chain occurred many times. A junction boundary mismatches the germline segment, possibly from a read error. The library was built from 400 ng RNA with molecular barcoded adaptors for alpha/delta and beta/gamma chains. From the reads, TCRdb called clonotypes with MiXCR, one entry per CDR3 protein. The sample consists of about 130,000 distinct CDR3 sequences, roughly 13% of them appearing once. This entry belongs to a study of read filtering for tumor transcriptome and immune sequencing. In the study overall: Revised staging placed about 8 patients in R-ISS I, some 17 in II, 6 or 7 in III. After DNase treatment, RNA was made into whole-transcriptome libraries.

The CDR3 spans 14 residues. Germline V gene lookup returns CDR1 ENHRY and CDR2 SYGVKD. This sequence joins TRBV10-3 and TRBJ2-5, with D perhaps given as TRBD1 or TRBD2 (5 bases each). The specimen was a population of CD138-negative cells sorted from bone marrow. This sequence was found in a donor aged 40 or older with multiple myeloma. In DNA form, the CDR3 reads TGTGCCATCAGTGAGCCCCGGGACCACGAGACCCAGTACTTC. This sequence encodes CAISEPRDHETQYF.